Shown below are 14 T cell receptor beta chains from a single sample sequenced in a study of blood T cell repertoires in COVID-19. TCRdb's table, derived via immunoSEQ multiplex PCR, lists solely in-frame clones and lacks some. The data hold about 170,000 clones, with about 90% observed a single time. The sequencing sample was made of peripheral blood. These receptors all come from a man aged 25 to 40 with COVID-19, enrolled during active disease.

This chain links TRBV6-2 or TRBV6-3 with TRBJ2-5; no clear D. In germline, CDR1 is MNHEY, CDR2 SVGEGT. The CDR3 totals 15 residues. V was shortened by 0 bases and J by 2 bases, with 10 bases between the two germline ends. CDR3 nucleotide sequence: TGTGCCAGCAGTTACTCGATACCTAGACAAGAGACCCAGTACTTC. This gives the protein CASSYSIPRQETQYF.

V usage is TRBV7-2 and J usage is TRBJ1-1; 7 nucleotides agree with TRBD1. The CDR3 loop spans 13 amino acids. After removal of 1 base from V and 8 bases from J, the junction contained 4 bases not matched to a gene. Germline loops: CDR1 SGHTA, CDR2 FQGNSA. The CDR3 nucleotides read TGTGCCAGCAGCTTAGAGCCACAGGGGGAAGCTTTCTTT. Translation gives CASSLEPQGEAFF.

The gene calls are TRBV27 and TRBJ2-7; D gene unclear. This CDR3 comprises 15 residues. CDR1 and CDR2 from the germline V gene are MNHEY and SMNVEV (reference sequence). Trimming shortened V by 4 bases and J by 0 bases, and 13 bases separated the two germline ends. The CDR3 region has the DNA TGTGCCAGCAGTTCCTTCAGGCTCCGCTCCTACGAGCAGTACTTC. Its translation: CASSSFRLRSYEQYF.

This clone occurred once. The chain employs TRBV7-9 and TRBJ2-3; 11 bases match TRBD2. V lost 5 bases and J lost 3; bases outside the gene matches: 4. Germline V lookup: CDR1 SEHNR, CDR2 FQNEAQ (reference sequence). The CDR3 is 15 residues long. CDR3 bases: TGTGCCAGCAGCCCCGGGACTAGCGGAACAGATACGCAGTATTTT. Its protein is CASSPGTSGTDTQYF.

The CDR3 protein is CASSTGLAGGQETQYF. The CDR3 DNA is TGTGCCAGCAGCACCGGACTAGCGGGGGGGCAAGAGACCCAGTACTTC. The rearrangement uses TRBV6-2 or TRBV6-3 and TRBJ2-5; 15 positions agree with TRBD2. The CDR3 extends over 16 amino acids. The V segment lost 6 bases and the J segment 2 bases; nucleotides outside the gene matches: 4. CDR1 is MNHEY, CDR2 SVGEGT, per germline.

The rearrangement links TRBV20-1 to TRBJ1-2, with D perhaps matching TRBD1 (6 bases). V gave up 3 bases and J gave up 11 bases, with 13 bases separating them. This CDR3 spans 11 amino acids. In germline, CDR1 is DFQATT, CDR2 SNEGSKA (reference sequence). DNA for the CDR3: TGCAGTGCTAGTGCGCAGGGGAAGTACACCTTC. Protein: CSASAQGKYTF.

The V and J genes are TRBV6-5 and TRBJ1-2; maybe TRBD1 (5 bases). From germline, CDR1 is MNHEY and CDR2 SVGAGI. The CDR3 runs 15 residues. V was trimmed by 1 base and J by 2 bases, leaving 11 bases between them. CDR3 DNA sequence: TGTGCCAGCAGTTACTTGTCAGGGAAGAACTATGGCTACACCTTC. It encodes CASSYLSGKNYGYTF.

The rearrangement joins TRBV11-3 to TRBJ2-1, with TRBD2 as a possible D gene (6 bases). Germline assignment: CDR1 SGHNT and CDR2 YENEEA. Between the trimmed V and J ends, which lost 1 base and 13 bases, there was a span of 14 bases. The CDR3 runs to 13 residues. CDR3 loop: CASSLVAETGQFF. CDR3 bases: TGTGCCAGCAGCTTAGTAGCGGAGACCGGACAGTTCTTC.

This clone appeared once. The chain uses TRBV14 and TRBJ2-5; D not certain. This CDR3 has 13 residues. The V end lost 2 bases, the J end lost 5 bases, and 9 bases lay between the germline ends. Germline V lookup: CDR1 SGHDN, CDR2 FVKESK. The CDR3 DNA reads TGTGCCAGCAGCCAACACTCGCGGGAGACCCAGTACTTC. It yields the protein CASSQHSRETQYF. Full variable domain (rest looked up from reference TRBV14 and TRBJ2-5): EAGVTQFPSHSVIEKGQTVTLRCDPISGHDNLYWYRRVMGKEIKFLLHFVKESKQDESGMPNNRFLAERTGGTYSTLKVQPAELEDSGVYFCASSQHSRETQYFGPGTRLLVL.

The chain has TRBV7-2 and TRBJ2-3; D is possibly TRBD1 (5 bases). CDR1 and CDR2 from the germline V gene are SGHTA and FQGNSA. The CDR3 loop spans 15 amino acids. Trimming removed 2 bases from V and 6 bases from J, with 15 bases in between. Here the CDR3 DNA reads TGTGCCAGCAGCTTATTATGGGGCAGGGTGGATACGCAGTATTTT. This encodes CASSLLWGRVDTQYF.

The CDR3 DNA reads TGTGCCAGCAGCGACACTAGCGGGGCAGATACGCAGTATTTT. It is translated as CASSDTSGADTQYF. The rearrangement links TRBV7-3 to TRBJ2-3, with 10 bases lining up with TRBD2. Germline-derived CDR1 and CDR2 are SGHTA and FQGTGA. This CDR3 is 14 amino acids long. With 5 bases clipped from V and 4 bases from J, the junction kept 3 bases outside the gene matches.

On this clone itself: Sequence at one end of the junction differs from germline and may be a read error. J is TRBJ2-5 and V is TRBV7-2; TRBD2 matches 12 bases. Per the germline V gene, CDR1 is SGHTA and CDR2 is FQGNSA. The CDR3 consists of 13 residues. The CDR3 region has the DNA TGTGCCAGCAGCCTAGCGGGGGGGGAGACCCAGTACTTC. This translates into CASSLAGGETQYF.

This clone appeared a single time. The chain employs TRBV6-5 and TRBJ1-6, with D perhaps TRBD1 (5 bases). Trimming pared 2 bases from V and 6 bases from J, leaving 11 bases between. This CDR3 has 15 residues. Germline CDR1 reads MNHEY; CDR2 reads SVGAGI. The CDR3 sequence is CASSYLRQFNSPLHF. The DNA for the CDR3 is TGTGCCAGCAGTTACCTTAGACAGTTTAATTCACCCCTCCACTTT.

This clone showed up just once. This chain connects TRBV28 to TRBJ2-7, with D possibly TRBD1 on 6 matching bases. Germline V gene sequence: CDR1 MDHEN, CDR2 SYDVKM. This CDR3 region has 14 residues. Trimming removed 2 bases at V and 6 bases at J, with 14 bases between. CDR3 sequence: CASSLGQLLGEQYF. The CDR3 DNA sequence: TGTGCCAGCAGTTTAGGACAGCTCCTAGGCGAGCAGTACTTC.